The 26 T cell receptor beta chains given below trace back to one sample, sequenced in a study of blood T cell repertoires in COVID-19. Profiled with immunoSEQ multiplex PCR; TCRdb holds only in-frame clones, not every one. The sample lists more than 100,000 clones, about 80% occurring once. The sample comprised peripheral blood. The receptors come from a human donor in a cohort sampled during active or convalescent COVID-19.

The J gene is TRBJ1-2, the V gene TRBV28; 7 bases match TRBD1. The germline V gene encodes CDR1 MDHEN and CDR2 SYDVKM. The CDR3 is 14 amino acids. V was pared by 7 bases and J by 3 bases, with 8 bases of the junction left unmatched. The CDR3 DNA sequence: TGTGCCAGCACCCCCCCCGACAGGGACTATGGCTACACCTTC. This sequence encodes CASTPPDRDYGYTF.

The rearrangement joins TRBV10-3 to TRBJ1-6, with 7 nucleotides matching TRBD1. The CDR3 covers 15 residues. Germline CDR1 ENHRY, CDR2 SYGVKD. V trimming: 10 bases; J trimming: 0 bases; junction bases outside the gene matches: 6. The CDR3 protein is CASGTASSYNSPLHF. CDR3 DNA: TGTGCCAGCGGGACAGCGAGCTCCTATAATTCACCCCTCCACTTT.

The gene calls are TRBV7-2 and TRBJ1-5; 7 positions agree with TRBD1. The V and J ends lost 4 bases and 8 bases, in that order; junction bases with no gene match: 5. This CDR3 is built from 13 residues. Germline CDR1 is SGHTA and CDR2 is FQGNSA. In DNA, the CDR3 is TGTGCCAGCAGCTCGCAGGGGGGCGAGCCCCAGCATTTT. Translation gives CASSSQGGEPQHF.

In its sample, this clone was seen once. The chain joins TRBV25-1 to TRBJ2-7, with a possible D match to TRBD2 (6 bases). The CDR3 has 11 amino acids. Germline CDR1 is MGHDK and CDR2 is SYGVNS. The ends were cut back, 2 bases at V and 13 bases at J, with 12 bases in the middle. The DNA for the CDR3 is TGTGCCAGCAGTGAAGGGGGGTTTCTATACTTC. It yields the protein CASSEGGFLYF.

This clone was recorded once. This CDR3 is CASNPRGVNTEAFF. The DNA of the CDR3 is TGTGCCAGCAACCCCAGGGGAGTGAACACTGAAGCTTTCTTT. The chain recombines TRBV9 with TRBJ1-1; D perhaps matches TRBD1 (6 bases). The V end was cut by 6 bases, the J end by 0 bases, with 12 bases between. Germline CDR1 is SGDLS and CDR2 is YYNGEE. CDR3 size: 14 residues.

V gene TRBV3-1 (or the pseudogene TRBV3-2) combines with J gene TRBJ1-1; tentative D call: TRBD1 (6 bases). The CDR3 runs to 11 residues. Germline V CDR1 and CDR2: LGHDT, YNNKEL (reference sequence). The V end was cut by 6 bases, the J end by 6 bases, with 8 bases between. This CDR3 is CASRDRSEAFF. The CDR3 DNA is TGTGCCAGCAGGGACAGATCTGAAGCTTTCTTT.

This clone has just a few counts. This rearrangement joins TRBV5-1 to TRBJ1-2, with unresolved D. The germline V gene has CDR1 SGHRS and CDR2 YFSETQ. There are 15 residues in the CDR3. Trimming took 4 bases from V and 1 from J, leaving 14 bases between them. This CDR3 reads CASSQGLGSNYGYTF. The CDR3 region has the DNA TGCGCCAGCAGCCAAGGGTTGGGGAGTAACTATGGCTACACCTTC.

The CDR3 sequence: CASSLGGDTEAFF. The CDR3 nucleotides are TGTGCCAGCAGCTTAGGAGGAGACACTGAAGCTTTCTTT. This chain joins TRBV11-3 and TRBJ1-1; no clear D. V lost 1 base and J lost 3, with 6 bases in between. This CDR3 has 13 amino acids. From germline, CDR1 is SGHNT and CDR2 YENEEA.

The rearrangement joins TRBV24-1 to TRBJ2-1; D is possibly TRBD2 (6 bases). Looked up from germline, CDR1 is KGHDR and CDR2 is SFDVKD. Trimming stripped 5 bases from V and 6 bases from J, with 22 bases between. This CDR3 has 17 residues. CDR3 loop: CATSGRRWQPGGNEQFF. The DNA for the CDR3 is TGTGCCACCAGTGGGCGGCGGTGGCAGCCCGGGGGCAATGAGCAGTTCTTC.

This chain connects TRBV12-5 to TRBJ2-1, with D possibly being TRBD1 (5 bases). Trimming cost V 6 bases and J 2 bases, with 17 bases left between them. The CDR3 runs 16 residues. The germline CDR1 and CDR2 sequences are LGHNT and FRNRAP. CDR3 nucleotides: TGTGCTAGTGGCCCCGAGATAGGGGCGGCCTACAATGAGCAGTTCTTC. Translation gives CASGPEIGAAYNEQFF.

The V gene is TRBV7-2, the J gene TRBJ2-5, with D possibly being TRBD1 (5 bases). V was pared by 5 bases and J by 4 bases, with 14 bases between. The CDR3 is made up of 14 amino acids. Germline CDR1 reads SGHTA; CDR2 reads FQGNSA. CDR3 amino acids: CASSPTGVGETQYF. DNA of the CDR3: TGTGCCAGCAGCCCAACAGGAGTTGGAGAGACCCAGTACTTC.

CDR3: CASSLAGGPTEAFF. CDR3 sequence (DNA): TGCGCCAGCAGCTTGGCAGGGGGGCCCACTGAAGCTTTCTTT. This chain connects TRBV5-1 to TRBJ1-1; TRBD1 matches 7 bases. The CDR3 is made up of 14 amino acids. J lost 4 bases, V lost 0 bases, and 3 bases had no gene match. Germline CDR1 is SGHRS and CDR2 is YFSETQ.

The chain has TRBV2 and TRBJ2-1; TRBD1 matches at 7 bases. The CDR3 consists of 16 residues. The junction had 9 bases not matched to a gene; V was cut back by 3 bases and J by 4 bases. Germline CDR1 is SNHLY and CDR2 is FYNNEI. CDR3 DNA sequence: TGTGCCAGCAGTGAGGGTCGAGGGGGCGGTTACAATGAGCAGTTCTTC. Protein product: CASSEGRGGGYNEQFF.

The DNA for the CDR3 is TGTGCCCTTGCGGGGGCAGGGGAGCTGTTTTTT. Amino acid sequence: CALAGAGELFF. This sequence joins TRBV30 and TRBJ2-2; a weak D match, TRBD2 (7 bases). Germline CDR1 reads GTSNPN; CDR2 reads SVGIG (reference sequence). Trimming removed 8 bases from V and 8 bases from J, with 12 bases in between. The CDR3 has 11 amino acids.

This clone was picked up a small number of times. The sample contains more than one DNA sequence encoding this CDR3. The chain employs TRBV28 and TRBJ2-3, with 7 bases that match TRBD1. V lost 6 bases to trimming and J lost 0 bases; unmatched junction nucleotides: 3. This CDR3 has 14 amino acids. The germline V gene has CDR1 MDHEN and CDR2 SYDVKM. This CDR3 reads CASSRDSSTDTQYF. The CDR3 nucleotides are TGTGCCAGCAGCAGGGACAGCAGCACAGATACGCAGTATTTT.

The gene calls are TRBV5-6 and TRBJ1-6, with a possible D match to TRBD1 (6 bases). The V end lost 4 bases, the J end lost 14 bases, and 13 bases lay between the germline ends. The CDR3 loop spans 12 amino acids. CDR1 SGHDT and CDR2 YYEEEE come from the germline V gene. CDR3 sequence reads: CASSRDTTALHF. CDR3 nucleotide sequence: TGTGCCAGCAGCCGGGACACAACGGCCCTCCACTTT.

The V call is TRBV6-1, the J call TRBJ2-3; D not certain. The CDR3 length is 14 residues. Deletions cut 1 base from V and 0 bases from J, with 5 bases between. Per germline, CDR1 MNHNS and CDR2 SASEGT. The DNA for the CDR3 is TGTGCCAGCAGTGAAGGTAGCAGCACAGATACGCAGTATTTT. Translated: CASSEGSSTDTQYF.

For the CDR3, the DNA is TGTGCCAGCAGTTTAGGACAGTTGTATGGCTACACCTTC. It translates to CASSLGQLYGYTF. The J gene is TRBJ1-2, the V gene TRBV12-3 or TRBV12-4; D perhaps matches TRBD1 (5 bases). The CDR3 is 13 residues long. Trimming removed 1 base from V and 5 bases from J, with 8 bases in between.

The chain joins TRBV5-1 to TRBJ1-1; D unresolved. The CDR3 is made up of 12 amino acids. Trimming took 0 bases from V and 6 from J, leaving 6 bases between them. CDR1 and CDR2 from the germline V gene are SGHRS and YFSETQ. The DNA for the CDR3 is TGCGCCAGCAGCTTGGTCGGTTCTGAAGCTTTCTTT. Its protein product is CASSLVGSEAFF. Based on the CDR3 plus reference TRBV5-1 and TRBJ1-1, the full variable domain is KAGVTQTPRYLIKTRGQQVTLSCSPISGHRSVSWYQQTPGQGLQFLFEYFSETQRNKGNFPGRFSGRQFSNSRSEMNVSTLELGDSALYLCASSLVGSEAFFGQGTRLTVV.

This rearrangement joins TRBV11-2 to TRBJ1-1, with TRBD1 as a possible D gene (6 bases). The length of the CDR3 is 15 residues. CDR1 is SGHAT and CDR2 is FQNNGV in the germline V gene. Trimming left V 8 bases short and J 2 bases short, with 18 bases between. The CDR3 loop reads CASGLLTGSNTEAFF. The CDR3 nucleotides are TGTGCCAGCGGCCTACTGACAGGTAGTAACACTGAAGCTTTCTTT.

The V call is TRBV6-4, the J call TRBJ1-5; 9 positions agree with TRBD1. The V gene's germline CDR1 is MRHNA and CDR2 SNTAGT. This CDR3 is 17 amino acids long. The junction had 14 bases not matched to a gene; V was cut back by 11 bases and J by 0 bases. CDR3 protein: CAGTGTGLNLSNQPQHF. The CDR3, as DNA: TGTGCCGGAACCGGGACAGGGCTTAATCTTAGCAATCAGCCCCAGCATTTT.

This clone was recorded only once. The J gene is TRBJ2-5, the V gene TRBV7-3; 13 nucleotides match TRBD2. Germline values: CDR1 SGHTA, CDR2 FQGTGA. This CDR3 has 15 amino acids. The V gene end was trimmed by 5 bases and the J gene end by 4 bases; junction bases not matched to a gene: 4. In DNA form, the CDR3 reads TGTGCCAGCAGCCCAACTAGCGGGGGGGCAGAGACCCAGTACTTC. It is translated as CASSPTSGGAETQYF.

Regarding this clone: At the DNA level, this CDR3 is encoded by other sequences in the same sample as well. The chain is built from TRBV4-3 and TRBJ1-1; D is unclear. The germline V gene has CDR1 LGHNA and CDR2 YSLEER. The ends were cut back, 4 bases at V and 4 bases at J, with 10 bases in the middle. This CDR3 contains 13 residues. CDR3 sequence (DNA): TGCGCCAGCAGCCGAGGTGGGAGCACTGAAGCTTTCTTT. Translation gives CASSRGGSTEAFF.

In this sample, this clone turned up a few times. The rearrangement links TRBV9 to TRBJ1-1; perhaps TRBD1 as D (6 bases). Germline V gene lookup returns CDR1 SGDLS and CDR2 YYNGEE. The CDR3 covers 14 residues. The V and J ends lost 5 bases and 2 bases respectively, with 13 bases between them. This chain's CDR3 is CASSRQAPNTEAFF. CDR3 DNA sequence: TGTGCCAGCAGTCGACAGGCGCCAAACACTGAAGCTTTCTTT.

V and J are TRBV11-2 and TRBJ1-3, with 8 bases aligning to TRBD1. Germline V CDR1 and CDR2: SGHAT, FQNNGV. The CDR3 is 14 residues long. V was clipped by 5 bases and J by 3 bases; unmatched bases: 3. In nucleotides, the CDR3 is TGTGCCAGCAGCGCAGGGGGCATTGGAAACACCATATATTTT. Translated: CASSAGGIGNTIYF.

The table lists this clone with a few counts. The chain joins TRBV19 to TRBJ2-2; D ambiguous. CDR3 size: 15 residues. Germline CDR1 LNHDA, CDR2 SQIVND (reference sequence). V lost 4 bases and J 0 bases, leaving 9 bases between the germline ends. CDR3 region: CASSKIESNTGELFF. Here the CDR3 DNA reads TGTGCCAGTAGTAAAATAGAATCGAACACCGGGGAGCTGTTTTTT.